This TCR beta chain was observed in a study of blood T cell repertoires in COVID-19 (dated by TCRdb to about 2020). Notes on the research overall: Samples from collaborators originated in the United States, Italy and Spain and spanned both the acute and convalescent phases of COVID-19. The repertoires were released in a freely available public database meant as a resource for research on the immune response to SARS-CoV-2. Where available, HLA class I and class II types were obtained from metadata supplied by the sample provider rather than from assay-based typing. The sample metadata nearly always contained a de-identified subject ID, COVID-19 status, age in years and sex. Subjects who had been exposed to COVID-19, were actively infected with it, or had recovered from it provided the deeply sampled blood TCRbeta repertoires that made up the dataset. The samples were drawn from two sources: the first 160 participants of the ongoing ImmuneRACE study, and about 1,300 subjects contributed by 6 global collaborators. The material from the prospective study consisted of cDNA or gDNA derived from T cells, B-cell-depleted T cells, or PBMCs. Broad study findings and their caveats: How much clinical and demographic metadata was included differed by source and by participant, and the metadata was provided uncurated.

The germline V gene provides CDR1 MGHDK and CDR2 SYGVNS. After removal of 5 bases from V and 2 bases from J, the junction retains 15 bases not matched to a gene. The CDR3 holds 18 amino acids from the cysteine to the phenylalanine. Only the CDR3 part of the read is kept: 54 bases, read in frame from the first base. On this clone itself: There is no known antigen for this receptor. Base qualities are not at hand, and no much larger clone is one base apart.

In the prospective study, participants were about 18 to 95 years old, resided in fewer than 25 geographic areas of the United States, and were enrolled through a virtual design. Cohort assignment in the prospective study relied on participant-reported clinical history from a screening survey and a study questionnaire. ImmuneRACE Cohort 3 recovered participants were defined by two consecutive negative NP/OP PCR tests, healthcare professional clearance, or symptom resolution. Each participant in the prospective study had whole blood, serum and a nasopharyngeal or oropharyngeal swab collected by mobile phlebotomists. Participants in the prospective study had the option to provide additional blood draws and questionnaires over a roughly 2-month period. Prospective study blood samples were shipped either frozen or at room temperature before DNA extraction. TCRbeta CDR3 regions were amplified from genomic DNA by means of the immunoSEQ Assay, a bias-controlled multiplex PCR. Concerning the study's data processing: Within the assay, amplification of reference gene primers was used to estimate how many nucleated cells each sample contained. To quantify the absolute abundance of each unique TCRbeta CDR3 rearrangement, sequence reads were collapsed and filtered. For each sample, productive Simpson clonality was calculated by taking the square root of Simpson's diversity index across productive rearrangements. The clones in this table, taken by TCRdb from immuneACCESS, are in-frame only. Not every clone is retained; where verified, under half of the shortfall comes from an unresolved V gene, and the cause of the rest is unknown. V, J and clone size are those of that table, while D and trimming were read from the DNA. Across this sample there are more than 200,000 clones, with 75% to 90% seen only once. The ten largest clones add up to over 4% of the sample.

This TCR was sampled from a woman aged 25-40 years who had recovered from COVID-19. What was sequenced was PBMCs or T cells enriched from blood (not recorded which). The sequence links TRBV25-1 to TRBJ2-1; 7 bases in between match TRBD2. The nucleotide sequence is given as TGTGCCAGCAGTCCCGAGTCTCTTCCGGGGAGGGCCTACAATGAGCAGTTCTTC. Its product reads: CASSPESLPGRAYNEQFF.